This is a list of T cell receptor beta chains from one sample in a study of OX40 agonist ivuxolimab in advanced cancers. Profiled with immunoSEQ multiplex PCR; TCRdb holds only in-frame clones, not every one. The repertoire holds tens of thousands of clones, with around 84% as singletons. The input for sequencing was CD4+ or CD8+ T cells sorted from blood, taken in a trial of the OX40 agonist ivuxolimab. These receptors originate from an adult with an advanced solid tumor such as melanoma, head and neck, liver or kidney cancer. Each CDR3 is given with its conserved first and last residue. A D gene is named only where the DNA matches it firmly. The size of a clone is reported for some rows only, either as once, few or many, or as a class for expanded clones.

>TRBV28|TRBJ1-1|.|.
CASSLRGGGTEAFF
TGTGCCAGCAGCCTCCGAGGAGGCGGGACTGAAGCTTTCTTT
>TRBV18|TRBJ1-1|.|.
CASSPWPGAGGTEAFF
TGTGCCAGCTCACCATGGCCGGGGGCAGGAGGGACTGAAGCTTTCTTT
>TRBV28|TRBJ1-5|once|.
CASSSGQRRDPQHF
TGTGCCAGCAGTTCCGGACAGCGGAGGGATCCCCAGCATTTT
>TRBV10-1|TRBJ2-7|once|TRBD2
CANPTSGSWSYEQYF
TGCGCCAATCCTACTAGCGGGAGTTGGTCCTACGAGCAGTACTTC
>TRBV10-3|TRBJ2-1|.|TRBD2
CAISPTRGGDNEQFF
TGTGCCATCAGTCCTACCCGGGGAGGGGACAATGAGCAGTTCTTC
>TRBV7-2|TRBJ2-3|.|.
CASRGVDTQYF
TGTGCCAGCAGGGGGGTTGATACGCAGTATTTT
>TRBV5-1|TRBJ2-5|.|.
CASSFKTDGETQYF
TGCGCCAGCAGCTTTAAGACAGACGGGGAGACCCAGTACTTC
>TRBV30|TRBJ1-1|.|TRBD1
CAWSADRASSAFF
TGTGCCTGGAGTGCCGACAGGGCCTCGTCAGCTTTCTTT
>TRBV4-1|TRBJ1-2|.|.
CASSQVFGEEGYTF
TGCGCCAGCAGCCAAGTATTTGGAGAGGAAGGCTACACCTTC
>TRBV6-4|TRBJ1-1|.|.
CASSESHPLRGTEAFF
TGTGCCAGCAGTGAAAGTCACCCATTACGGGGCACTGAAGCTTTCTTT
>TRBV7-2|TRBJ1-3|once|.
CASSLDKGRGNTIYF
TGTGCCAGCAGCTTAGATAAGGGGAGGGGAAACACCATATATTTT
>TRBV15|TRBJ1-4|.|TRBD1
CATSSKDRVKGKLFF
TGTGCCACCAGCTCAAAGGACAGGGTGAAAGGAAAACTGTTTTTT
>TRBV7-9|TRBJ1-4|.|.
CASKDGGFRGGHNEKLFF
TGTGCCAGCAAAGACGGGGGTTTTCGTGGAGGGCATAATGAAAAACTGTTTTTT
>TRBV6-6|TRBJ2-1|.|.
CASSYVTGPYNEQFF
TGTGCCAGCAGTTACGTCACAGGGCCCTACAATGAGCAGTTCTTC
>TRBV19|TRBJ1-3|.|.
CASSQGLSGNTIYF
TGTGCCAGTAGTCAGGGCCTCTCTGGAAACACCATATATTTT
>TRBV2|TRBJ2-2|.|.
CASREATGTAGELFF
TGTGCCAGCAGAGAGGCAACGGGTACGGCCGGGGAGCTGTTTTTT
>TRBV29-1|TRBJ1-4|.|.
CSVGITEKLFF
TGCAGCGTTGGAATTACTGAAAAACTGTTTTTT
>TRBV7-2|TRBJ1-2|.|TRBD1
CASSTWTGGAFGYTF
TGTGCCAGCAGCACATGGACAGGGGGCGCTTTCGGCTACACCTTC
>TRBV5-5|TRBJ2-5|.|.
CASSQGAEETQYF
TGTGCCAGCAGCCAGGGAGCCGAAGAGACCCAGTACTTC
>TRBV25-1|TRBJ2-5|.|TRBD2
CASSSGGAQYF
TGTGCCAGCAGTTCGGGGGGGGCCCAGTACTTC
>TRBV29-1|TRBJ2-3|few|.
CSVTGERAASTDTQYF
TGCAGCGTTACCGGGGAGCGTGCCGCTAGCACAGATACGCAGTATTTT
>TRBV11-2|TRBJ1-1|once|TRBD1
CASSHTYRGLGTEAFF
TGTGCCAGCAGCCACACGTATAGGGGGCTGGGCACTGAAGCTTTCTTT
>TRBV7-8|TRBJ2-2|.|.
CASSPRSGNTGELFF
TGTGCCAGCAGCCCGCGGAGCGGCAACACCGGGGAGCTGTTTTTT
>TRBV19|TRBJ2-1|.|TRBD1
CASSIGKGQSYNEQFF
TGTGCCAGTAGTATAGGGAAGGGACAGTCCTACAATGAGCAGTTCTTC
>TRBV7-2|TRBJ1-5|.|.
CASSQGQGHSNQPQHF
TGTGCCAGCAGCCAAGGGCAGGGGCATAGCAATCAGCCCCAGCATTTT